This TCR beta chain was sequenced for a study of cytomegalovirus exposure and HLA in healthy donors. The PCR made use of 60 Vbeta and 13 Jbeta primers. Clones were read by immunoSEQ multiplex PCR, and TCRdb kept only the in-frame ones, dropping some. The sample holds about 82,000 clones, about 70% seen once. A note on this clone: Its specificity is unknown.

The length of the CDR3 is 11 residues. Trimming removed 8 bases at V and 2 bases at J, with 10 bases between. Germline CDR1 and CDR2: GTSNPN and SVGIG (reference sequence). Broader study findings: In a later analysis, specific HLA alleles were associated with more than 15,000 TCR beta sequences at a 0.05 false discovery rate.

Healthy bone marrow donors made up the cohort. The V call is TRBV30, the J call TRBJ2-7; D is possibly TRBD2 (5 bases). The sequence derives from a woman aged 45-65 years in good health and CMV-seropositive. The sample was PBMCs. The CDR3 DNA sequence: TGTGCCCGAGCGGAGGCCTACGAGCAGTACTTC. Translated: CARAEAYEQYF.